The 15 T cell receptor beta chains below come from one sample, sequenced in a study of blood T cell repertoires in COVID-19. Measured with immunoSEQ multiplex PCR; TCRdb has only the in-frame clones, and not every one. The table has approximately 150,000 clones, roughly 85% seen once; the top ten hold roughly 19%. Specimen: PBMCs or T cells enriched from blood (not recorded which). The receptors derive from a woman in her 70s in a cohort exposed to, infected with or recovered from COVID-19 (not recorded which).

The V call is TRBV28, the J call TRBJ1-4; 7 positions match TRBD1. Germline V gene data show CDR1 as MDHEN and CDR2 as SYDVKM. The J segment lost 6 bases and the V segment lost 6 bases, leaving 7 bases of the junction unmatched. This CDR3 region has 14 residues. CDR3 DNA sequence: TGTGCCAGCAGAATAGGGGGCGCGGATGAAAAACTGTTTTTT. This encodes CASRIGGADEKLFF.

The chain is built from TRBV5-1 and TRBJ2-7; TRBD1 matches at 7 bases. Germline lookup yields CDR1 SGHRS and CDR2 YFSETQ. The junction had 23 bases not matched to a gene; V was cut back by 3 bases and J by 5 bases. This CDR3 region has 19 residues. The CDR3 is CASSSNRDSLFLSIHEQYF. In DNA form, the CDR3 reads TGCGCCAGCAGCTCAAACCGGGACAGCCTTTTTCTAAGTATCCACGAGCAGTACTTC.

The chain has TRBV19 and TRBJ2-1; 11 bases align to TRBD2. The CDR3 is made up of 17 amino acids. Germline CDR1 is LNHDA and CDR2 is SQIVND (reference sequence). The trim removed 3 bases at V and 5 bases at J, leaving 9 bases unmatched. This CDR3 is CASSIGGRLAGNNEQFF. CDR3 in DNA: TGTGCCAGTAGTATCGGCGGTCGACTAGCGGGAAACAATGAGCAGTTCTTC.

The J gene is TRBJ2-7, the V gene TRBV28, with TRBD2 identical over 12 bases. In germline, CDR1 is MDHEN, CDR2 SYDVKM. The trim removed 6 bases at V and 6 bases at J, leaving 3 bases unmatched. The CDR3 is 13 residues long. As DNA, the CDR3 is TGTGCCAGCAGCCCGACTAGCGGGAGCGAGCAGTACTTC. Translation gives CASSPTSGSEQYF.

The chain carries TRBV19 and TRBJ2-7, with 10 bases that match TRBD1. V was pared by 6 bases and J by 3 bases, with 8 bases of the junction left unmatched. The CDR3 covers 15 residues. The germline V gene has CDR1 LNHDA and CDR2 SQIVND (reference sequence). The CDR3 sequence: CASSLTGGSNYEQYF. The CDR3 region has the DNA TGTGCCAGTAGCTTGACAGGGGGCTCAAACTACGAGCAGTACTTC.

At least ten counts were recorded for this clone. The chain combines TRBV4-1 with TRBJ2-1; unclear D gene. Germline assignment: CDR1 MGHRA and CDR2 YSYEKL. The V gene lost 4 bases and the J gene lost 4 bases, with 14 bases spanning the gap. The CDR3 has 15 amino acids. The CDR3 DNA follows: TGCGCCAGCAGCCGATCCTACCCAACTTACAATGAGCAGTTCTTC. Translated: CASSRSYPTYNEQFF.

V usage is TRBV5-1 and J usage is TRBJ2-1; 8 bases map to TRBD2. Germline V gene sequence: CDR1 SGHRS, CDR2 YFSETQ. V was pared by 3 bases and J by 2 bases, with 7 bases of the junction left unmatched. This CDR3 spans 16 amino acids. The CDR3 bases are TGCGCCAGCAGCTCTACTAGCGGTTCTCCCTACAATGAGCAGTTCTTC. This gives the protein CASSSTSGSPYNEQFF.

V usage is TRBV7-2 and J usage is TRBJ2-5, with D unresolved. The CDR3 has 12 residues. The V and J ends lost 5 bases and 4 bases respectively, with 8 bases between them. The germline CDR1 and CDR2 sequences are SGHTA and FQGNSA. Written as DNA, the CDR3 is TGTGCCAGCAGCCTGTTTCGAGAGACCCAGTACTTC. Protein: CASSLFRETQYF.

The CDR3: CASSRLAGILGEQFF. The CDR3 nucleotides read TGTGCCAGCTCACGCTTAGCGGGAATTTTGGGTGAGCAGTTCTTC. The V gene is TRBV18, the J gene TRBJ2-1; 8 bases match TRBD2. The CDR3 contains 15 residues. V was pared by 4 bases and J by 9 bases, with 11 bases of the junction left unmatched. Germline CDR1 and CDR2: KGHSH and LQKENI.

The V gene is TRBV11-3, the J gene TRBJ2-6; D is undetermined. The V end lost 10 bases, the J end lost 2 bases, and 9 bases lay between the germline ends. CDR1 and CDR2 (germline): SGHNT, YENEEA. CDR3 size: 13 residues. Here the CDR3 reads CATKTAGANVLTF. In DNA, the CDR3 is TGTGCCACCAAAACGGCTGGGGCCAACGTCCTGACTTTC. Looking up the rest from reference TRBV11-3 and TRBJ2-6 gives the full variable domain: EAGVVQSPRYKIIEKKQPVAFWCNPISGHNTLYWYLQNLGQGPELLIRYENEEAVDDSQLPKDRFSAERLKGVDSTLKIQPAELGDSAVYLCATKTAGANVLTFGAGSRLTVL.

This chain uses TRBV5-4 with TRBJ2-3; D is perhaps TRBD2 (5 bases). V was pared by 4 bases and J by 8 bases, with 14 bases between. There are 13 residues in the CDR3. CDR1 is SGHNT, CDR2 YYREEE, per germline (reference sequence). CDR3 DNA sequence: TGTGCCAGCAGCGAGGGATCAGGTCGTACGCAGTATTTT. Encoded protein: CASSEGSGRTQYF.

The chain is built from TRBV10-3 and TRBJ1-2; tentative D call: TRBD1 (6 bases). There are 13 residues in the CDR3. The germline V and J ends were trimmed by 6 bases and 2 bases, with 10 bases remaining between them. Germline-derived CDR1 and CDR2 are ENHRY and SYGVKD. The CDR3 nucleotides read TGTGCCATCAGCGCAGACAGGAACTATGGCTACACCTTC. Translated, it gives CAISADRNYGYTF.

The chain has TRBV3-1 (or the pseudogene TRBV3-2) and TRBJ2-7; D unclear. This CDR3 is 15 amino acids long. V lost 4 bases and J 0 bases, leaving 13 bases between the germline ends. CDR1 and CDR2 (germline): LGHDT, YNNKEL (reference sequence). This CDR3 reads CASSRSGDLSYEQYF. As DNA, the CDR3 is TGTGCCAGCAGCCGGTCGGGTGACCTCTCCTACGAGCAGTACTTC.

The chain uses TRBV28 and TRBJ2-1; D not resolved. V gave up 2 bases and J gave up 8 bases, with 13 bases separating them. The CDR3 extends over 14 amino acids. Germline V gene lookup returns CDR1 MDHEN and CDR2 SYDVKM. The CDR3 protein is CASSLTLPGYEQFF. Written as DNA, the CDR3 is TGTGCCAGCAGTTTAACCCTCCCGGGTTATGAGCAGTTCTTC. Together with reference TRBV28 and TRBJ2-1, the CDR3 gives the full variable domain: DVKVTQSSRYLVKRTGEKVFLECVQDMDHENMFWYRQDPGLGLRLIYFSYDVKMKEKGDIPEGYSVSREKKERFSLILESASTNQTSMYLCASSLTLPGYEQFFGPGTRLTVL.

The J gene is TRBJ1-1, the V gene TRBV7-9, with a possible D match to TRBD1 (5 bases). This CDR3 has 15 residues. Between the trimmed V and J ends, which lost 2 bases and 1 base, there was a span of 11 bases. Germline CDR1 and CDR2: SEHNR and FQNEAQ (reference sequence). DNA for the CDR3: TGTGCCAGCAGCTTACGGGGGATTGCGAACACTGAAGCTTTCTTT. Residues: CASSLRGIANTEAFF. Based on the CDR3 plus reference TRBV7-9 and TRBJ1-1, the full variable domain is DTGVSQNPRHKITKRGQNVTFRCDPISEHNRLYWYRQTLGQGPEFLTYFQNEAQLEKSRLLSDRFSAERPKGSFSTLEIQRTEQGDSAMYLCASSLRGIANTEAFFGQGTRLTVV.